This TCR beta chain derives from a study of T cell responses to AZD1222 COVID-19 vaccine. Study overall: Second doses were pooled across both intervals (about 4 or about 12 weeks). Study-level points and caveats: Seropositive at baseline were only a handful of AZD1222 recipients. Donors were chiefly white British, with a greater number of females, and clonal diversity was perhaps underestimated. Without day 14 samples, only post-peak T cell repertoires were studied.

Notes on this clone: Its antigen is currently unknown.

The V gene lost 8 bases and the J gene lost 6 bases, with 15 bases spanning the gap. There are 13 residues in the CDR3. The germline gives CDR1 MDHEN, CDR2 SYDVKM. Produced via immunoSEQ multiplex PCR; TCRdb's table is partial and in-frame only. The sample carries tens of thousands of clones, about 91% recorded once. The sample consisted of peripheral blood, taken on day 0 of AZD1222 vaccination. The sequence was collected from an adult in good health. The chain joins TRBV28 to TRBJ2-3; D is tentatively TRBD1 or TRBD2 (5 bases each). CDR3 protein: CASRGRGWDTQYF. The CDR3 DNA reads as TGTGCCAGCCGGGGACGGGGTTGGGATACGCAGTATTTT.